A single sample is the source of the 27 T cell receptor beta chains below, sequenced in a study of blood T cell repertoires in COVID-19. Method: immunoSEQ multiplex PCR; TCRdb's copy keeps in-frame clones and lacks some. This sample has 150,000 to 200,000 clones; 81% occur once, and the top ten carry around 10%. The sample was peripheral blood. The receptors were gathered from a man aged 55 to 70 with active or convalescent COVID-19.

CDR3 protein: CASSFVGGGEQYF. CDR3 nucleotide sequence: TGTGCCAGCAGCTTTGTGGGTGGCGGCGAGCAGTACTTC. The rearrangement links TRBV13 to TRBJ2-7, with D hard to call. Germline CDR1 PRHDT, CDR2 FYEKMQ (reference sequence). The CDR3 contains 13 residues. V was clipped by 3 bases and J by 6 bases, with 12 bases between them.

The V and J genes are TRBV28 and TRBJ2-4; 9 positions agree with TRBD2. The CDR3 contains 18 residues. The germline CDR1 and CDR2 sequences are MDHEN and SYDVKM. V gave up 3 bases and J gave up 0 bases; unmatched junction bases: 9. The CDR3 spells CASSLLAGGGLAKNIQYF. The CDR3 DNA reads as TGTGCCAGCAGTTTGCTTGCGGGAGGGGGTCTAGCCAAAAACATTCAGTACTTC.

The V gene is TRBV6-1, the J gene TRBJ2-7; possibly TRBD1 for D (5 bases). Trimming shortened V by 2 bases and J by 2 bases, and 19 bases separated the two germline ends. The CDR3 is 17 residues long. CDR1 and CDR2 (germline): MNHNS, SASEGT. The CDR3 loop reads CASSEQVGRGVPYEQYF. The CDR3, as DNA: TGTGCCAGCAGTGAACAGGTTGGTAGGGGTGTTCCCTACGAGCAGTACTTC.

This chain uses TRBV3-1 (or the pseudogene TRBV3-2) with TRBJ1-5, with D unresolved. CDR1 is LGHDT and CDR2 is YNNKEL in the germline V gene (reference sequence). V lost 4 bases to trimming and J lost 7 bases, with 8 bases between them. The CDR3 runs 12 residues. CDR3 in amino acids: CASSRGLQPQHF. DNA for the CDR3: TGTGCCAGCAGCCGTGGACTCCAGCCCCAGCATTTT.

The chain carries TRBV18 and TRBJ1-5; TRBD1 matches 7 bases. After removal of 0 bases from V and 3 bases from J, the junction contained 5 bases not matched to a gene. CDR3 length: 16 residues. Germline V gene data show CDR1 as KGHSH and CDR2 as LQKENI. In nucleotides, the CDR3 is TGTGCCAGCTCACCACCCAACAGGGGTGACAATCAGCCCCAGCATTTT. Encoded protein: CASSPPNRGDNQPQHF.

The V and J genes are TRBV9 and TRBJ1-5; D unclear. Trimming pared 0 bases from V and 5 bases from J, leaving 12 bases between. CDR1 is SGDLS and CDR2 is YYNGEE in the germline V gene. The CDR3 covers 15 residues. The CDR3 DNA is TGTGCCAGCAGCGTAGGGTCGGCTCGGGATCAGCCCCAGCATTTT. Residues: CASSVGSARDQPQHF.

The chain is built from TRBV11-3 and TRBJ2-3, with D possibly being TRBD2 (6 bases). Trimming took 4 bases from V and 4 from J, leaving 9 bases between them. The V gene's germline CDR1 is SGHNT and CDR2 YENEEA. The length of the CDR3 is 13 residues. As DNA, the CDR3 is TGTGCCAGCAGCTCCGGGAGATCAGATACGCAGTATTTT. Its protein product is CASSSGRSDTQYF.

The chain has TRBV3-1 (or the pseudogene TRBV3-2) and TRBJ2-4; TRBD1 aligns across 11 bases. Germline CDR1 is LGHDT and CDR2 is YNNKEL (reference sequence). Trimming at V came to 8 bases and at J to 6 bases, leaving 12 bases not matched to a gene. This CDR3 has 16 amino acids. The CDR3 sequence is CASSLDYGTGGNIQYF. Written as DNA, the CDR3 is TGTGCCAGCTCCCTTGATTATGGGACAGGGGGAAACATTCAGTACTTC.

The V gene is TRBV20-1, the J gene TRBJ1-1, with TRBD1 identical over 8 bases. The CDR3 extends over 12 amino acids. The V gene end was trimmed by 3 bases and the J gene end by 5 bases; junction bases not matched to a gene: 2. Per germline, CDR1 DFQATT and CDR2 SNEGSKA (reference sequence). CDR3 in DNA: TGCAGTGCTAGTAACAGGGGGACTGAAGCTTTCTTT. Translated, it gives CSASNRGTEAFF.

The chain uses TRBV19 and TRBJ1-1, with D tentatively TRBD1 (5 bases). CDR1 and CDR2 (germline): LNHDA, SQIVND (reference sequence). Trimming shortened V by 7 bases and J by 1 base, and 25 bases separated the two germline ends. CDR3 length equals 18 residues. The chain's CDR3 is CASTARATEKRPNTEAFF. The CDR3 DNA follows: TGTGCCAGTACCGCCAGGGCGACTGAAAAACGCCCGAACACTGAAGCTTTCTTT.

The chain employs TRBV15 and TRBJ1-3, with D tentatively TRBD1 (5 bases). The germline gives CDR1 LNHNV, CDR2 YYDKDF (reference sequence). V was shortened by 5 bases and J by 6 bases, with 8 bases between the two germline ends. This CDR3 has 12 amino acids. The CDR3 DNA is TGTGCCACCAGCGAAGGGGAAAACACCATATATTTT. Translation: CATSEGENTIYF.

The V call is TRBV10-1, the J call TRBJ1-5; D is possibly TRBD1 (6 bases). Germline V gene lookup returns CDR1 WNHNN and CDR2 SYGVQD (reference sequence). V lost 6 bases, J lost 7 bases, and 28 bases lay in between. There are 18 residues in the CDR3. The CDR3 here is CASRRRSPPTGTQQPQHF. CDR3 nucleotides: TGCGCCAGCAGGAGAAGGTCCCCTCCGACAGGAACCCAGCAGCCCCAGCATTTT.

The chain links TRBV7-2 to TRBJ2-3; 7 nucleotides line up with TRBD2. Germline CDR1 is SGHTA and CDR2 is FQGNSA. After removal of 6 bases from V and 8 bases from J, the junction contained 11 bases not matched to a gene. The CDR3 consists of 14 residues. The CDR3 DNA reads TGTGCCAGCAGTTGGAGGCGGGAGAGTGGTACGCAGTATTTT. Translated, it gives CASSWRRESGTQYF.

The rearrangement joins TRBV3-1 (or the pseudogene TRBV3-2) to TRBJ1-3; the D gene is possibly TRBD1 (5 bases). CDR3 length: 14 amino acids. Germline V lookup: CDR1 LGHDT, CDR2 YNNKEL (reference sequence). V lost 4 bases to trimming and J lost 4 bases, with 11 bases between them. The CDR3 reads CASSLGGTGNTIYF. Here the CDR3 DNA reads TGTGCCAGCAGCCTGGGGGGAACAGGAAACACCATATATTTT.

This chain links TRBV4-1 with TRBJ1-1, with D possibly being TRBD1 (5 bases). Germline V gives CDR1 MGHRA, CDR2 YSYEKL. This CDR3 has 14 residues. With 2 bases removed from V and 3 bases from J, the gap between germline ends came to 10 bases. The CDR3 sequence is CASSQQGSDTEAFF. CDR3 coding DNA: TGCGCCAGCAGCCAACAGGGTTCTGACACTGAAGCTTTCTTT.

The chain has TRBV19 and TRBJ2-5; D not resolved. Looked up from germline, CDR1 is LNHDA and CDR2 is SQIVND (reference sequence). The CDR3 is made up of 13 amino acids. With 4 bases removed from V and 5 bases from J, the gap between germline ends came to 11 bases. CDR3 sequence: CASSTGSRETQYF. CDR3 nucleotides: TGTGCCAGTAGTACCGGGTCTCGGGAGACCCAGTACTTC.

The chain links TRBV27 to TRBJ1-4, with TRBD1 matching over 8 bases. Looked up from germline, CDR1 is MNHEY and CDR2 is SMNVEV (reference sequence). V was clipped by 3 bases and J by 7 bases; unmatched bases: 7. This CDR3 spans 15 amino acids. CDR3 region: CASSFSGTGGEKLFF. The CDR3 DNA is TGTGCCAGCAGTTTTTCCGGGACAGGCGGTGAAAAACTGTTTTTT.

The chain couples TRBV11-3 to TRBJ2-3; 9 nucleotides line up with TRBD1. Trimming cost V 5 bases and J 4 bases; bases outside gene matches: 13. The CDR3 is made up of 17 amino acids. Germline values: CDR1 SGHNT, CDR2 YENEEA. The CDR3 is CASSGSGTGPVADTQYF. CDR3 coding DNA: TGTGCCAGCAGCGGATCGGGGACAGGGCCGGTTGCAGATACGCAGTATTTT.

The chain has TRBV19 and TRBJ2-7; 9 nucleotides align to TRBD1. Trimming removed 6 bases from V and 5 bases from J; junction bases left unmatched: 5. The germline gives CDR1 LNHDA, CDR2 SQIVND (reference sequence). The CDR3 covers 13 residues. CDR3 sequence: CASRGTGWNEQYF. Written as DNA, the CDR3 is TGTGCCAGTAGGGGGACAGGGTGGAACGAGCAGTACTTC.

V and J are TRBV11-2 and TRBJ1-6; 7 bases line up with TRBD1. V trimming: 5 bases; J trimming: 7 bases; junction bases outside the gene matches: 2. Germline values: CDR1 SGHAT, CDR2 FQNNGV. The CDR3 runs to 13 residues. The CDR3 spells CASSQTGNSPLHF. DNA for the CDR3: TGTGCCAGCAGCCAGACAGGGAATTCACCCCTCCACTTT.

The chain combines TRBV9 with TRBJ1-3, with TRBD1 matching over 10 bases. Trimming took 4 bases from V and 7 from J; bases not matched to a gene: 5. The V gene's germline CDR1 is SGDLS and CDR2 YYNGEE. The CDR3 sequence is 14 residues long. The CDR3 reads CASSQKDRGNTIYF. The CDR3 DNA sequence: TGTGCCAGCAGCCAGAAGGACAGGGGGAACACCATATATTTT.

In this sample, this clone turned up a few times. The rearrangement uses TRBV10-1 and TRBJ2-1; a possible D gene is TRBD2 (6 bases). This CDR3 has 18 residues. The V end was cut by 2 bases, the J end by 0 bases, with 17 bases between. Per germline, CDR1 WNHNN and CDR2 SYGVQD (reference sequence). CDR3 loop: CASSERISAGISYNEQFF. CDR3 DNA: TGCGCCAGCAGTGAGCGTATTTCTGCGGGAATCTCCTACAATGAGCAGTTCTTC.

The chain joins TRBV27 to TRBJ1-4; D may be TRBD1 (5 bases). The CDR3 sequence is 15 residues long. With 0 bases removed from V and 2 bases from J, the gap between germline ends came to 7 bases. Germline CDR1 is MNHEY and CDR2 is SMNVEV (reference sequence). CDR3 in DNA: TGTGCCAGCAGTTTATCGACAGCCACTAATGAAAAACTGTTTTTT. Its protein is CASSLSTATNEKLFF.

The chain recombines TRBV7-7 with TRBJ2-5; 7 nucleotides align to TRBD1. V was clipped by 5 bases and J by 4 bases; unmatched bases: 4. The CDR3 runs 13 residues. The germline V gene has CDR1 SSHAT and CDR2 FNYEAQ (reference sequence). The CDR3 sequence is CASSGDRVETQYF. CDR3 nucleotides: TGTGCCAGCAGCGGCGACAGGGTAGAGACCCAGTACTTC. Full variable domain (missing parts from reference TRBV7-7 and TRBJ2-5): GAGVSQSPRYKVTKRGQDVTLRCDPISSHATLYWYQQALGQGPEFLTYFNYEAQPDKSGLPSDRFSAERPEGSISTLTIQRTEQRDSAMYRCASSGDRVETQYFGPGTRLLVL.

V is TRBV9 and J is TRBJ1-3; 9 bases agree with TRBD1. The length of the CDR3 is 16 residues. In germline, CDR1 is SGDLS, CDR2 YYNGEE. Losses at the gene ends were 0 bases for V and 1 base for J; bases not matched to a gene: 2. The CDR3 loop reads CASSVDGTGSGNTIYF. The CDR3, as DNA: TGTGCCAGCAGCGTAGATGGGACAGGGTCTGGAAACACCATATATTTT.

The CDR3 protein is CASSPTWTGGSGANVLTF. Written as DNA, the CDR3 is TGTGCCAGCAGCCCCACCTGGACAGGGGGAAGTGGGGCCAACGTCCTGACTTTC. This chain joins TRBV7-2 and TRBJ2-6, with TRBD1 matching 10 bases. CDR3 length: 18 amino acids. In germline, CDR1 is SGHTA, CDR2 FQGNSA. Unmatched junction bases numbered 10, after V lost 5 bases and J lost 3 bases.

The chain employs TRBV11-2 and TRBJ1-4; 9 bases are a match to TRBD1. This CDR3 has 13 amino acids. The V segment lost 4 bases and the J segment 13 bases; nucleotides outside the gene matches: 7. Germline CDR1 reads SGHAT; CDR2 reads FQNNGV. The DNA for the CDR3 is TGTGCCAGCAGCTCGGGGACAGGGACCGGACTGTTTTTT. Its translation: CASSSGTGTGLFF.